The clone carrying this T cell receptor (beta chain) occurred a few times. Its antigen is unidentified. This sample was taken from a study of cytomegalovirus exposure and HLA in healthy donors. Study-level points and caveats: For most subjects, TCR beta sequences were reported to predict HLA-A and HLA-B alleles with accuracy.

The PCR was carried out with 60 Vbeta primers and 13 Jbeta primers. Clones were sequenced by immunoSEQ multiplex PCR, and TCRdb holds only the in-frame ones, with some missing. The data show approximately 110,000 clones, with about 74% seen just once and less than 5% held by the top ten. J lost 5 bases, V lost 5 bases, and 11 bases had no gene match. The CDR3 sequence is 14 residues long. Germline V gives CDR1 SQVTM, CDR2 ANQGSEA. Material: PBMCs. The source is a woman aged 45-60 years in good health and CMV-seropositive. V usage is TRBV29-1 and J usage is TRBJ2-5; 7 nucleotides align to TRBD1. This CDR3 reads CSVSGRGLVETQYF. CDR3 coding DNA: TGCAGCGTTTCCGGCAGGGGGTTAGTGGAGACCCAGTACTTC. Filled out from reference TRBV29-1 and TRBJ2-5, the complete variable domain reads SAVISQKPSRDICQRGTSLTIQCQVDSQVTMMFWYRQQPGQSLTLIATANQGSEATYESGFVIDKFPISRPNLTFSTLTVSNMSPEDSSIYLCSVSGRGLVETQYFGPGTRLLVL.